The rows below give T cell receptor beta chains drawn from one sample of a study of cytotoxic CD8 clonotypes in ibrutinib-treated CLL. Generated by immunoSEQ multiplex PCR, the TCRdb table keeps only in-frame clones and is missing some. The sample consists of some 200,000 clones, over 60% of them appearing once. The sample consisted of PBMCs, taken after 24 months of ibrutinib treatment. Receptors originate from a human donor with chronic lymphocytic leukemia. The CDR3 runs from the conserved cysteine through the conserved F or W. Each record gives: V gene, J gene, CDR3 protein.

TRBV7-6,TRBJ2-1,CASSPGQGLYNEQFF
TRBV7-2,TRBJ1-2,CASSPNRDQGYTF
TRBV6-4,TRBJ2-7,CASRICVLGEQYF
TRBV5-1,TRBJ1-4,CASSRGALGEKLFF
TRBV5-1,TRBJ2-7,CASSLDFRYEQYF
TRBV5-5,TRBJ2-7,CASRRDSSYEQYF
TRBV4-1,TRBJ1-2,CASSQVDRGEDYGYTF
TRBV5-1,TRBJ2-7,CASSLRTGGPSYEQYF
TRBV6-1,TRBJ2-5,CASRTSGKETQYF
TRBV2,TRBJ2-1,CASKVFRIDEQFF
TRBV5-1,TRBJ2-1,CASSREGQGSYNEQFF
TRBV29-1,TRBJ2-7,CSVDSGSTYEQYF
TRBV2,TRBJ2-1,CASSRGGLAVLSSYNEQFF
TRBV9,TRBJ2-7,CASSVGFTYEQYF
TRBV1,TRBJ1-2,CTSSLTGGTSDGYTF
TRBV6-5,TRBJ2-7,CASTGTSGSYEQYF
TRBV28,TRBJ2-1,CASSLKRWGKSGRAFYNEQFF
TRBV21-1,TRBJ2-2,CASSLSGHFTGELFF
TRBV19,TRBJ1-2,CASSIRTGSDGYTF
TRBV19,TRBJ2-3,CASSIAFRPSHSIDTQYF
TRBV5-1,TRBJ2-1,CASSPPRGGTYNEQFF
TRBV27,TRBJ2-1,CASSTDRAGSYNEQFF
TRBV4-2,TRBJ2-7,CASSQRGGYEQYF
TRBV2,TRBJ1-2,CASSADRVDYGYTF
TRBV4-2,TRBJ2-7,CASSQAGYGGTYEQYF
TRBV7-9,TRBJ2-1,CASSYYWTSGSPYNEQFF
TRBV19,TRBJ2-1,CASQIVRKKRTNNEQFF
TRBV29-1,TRBJ1-1,CSGNRGNVNTEAFF
TRBV5-1,TRBJ1-2,CASSLAAGQLNGYTF
TRBV5-1,TRBJ2-2,CASSFRQGGAGELFF
TRBV2,TRBJ2-2,CASSGLAGESGELFF
TRBV18,TRBJ2-1,CASSLQGQAIYNEQFF
TRBV2,TRBJ1-2,CASIPDRVIYGYTF